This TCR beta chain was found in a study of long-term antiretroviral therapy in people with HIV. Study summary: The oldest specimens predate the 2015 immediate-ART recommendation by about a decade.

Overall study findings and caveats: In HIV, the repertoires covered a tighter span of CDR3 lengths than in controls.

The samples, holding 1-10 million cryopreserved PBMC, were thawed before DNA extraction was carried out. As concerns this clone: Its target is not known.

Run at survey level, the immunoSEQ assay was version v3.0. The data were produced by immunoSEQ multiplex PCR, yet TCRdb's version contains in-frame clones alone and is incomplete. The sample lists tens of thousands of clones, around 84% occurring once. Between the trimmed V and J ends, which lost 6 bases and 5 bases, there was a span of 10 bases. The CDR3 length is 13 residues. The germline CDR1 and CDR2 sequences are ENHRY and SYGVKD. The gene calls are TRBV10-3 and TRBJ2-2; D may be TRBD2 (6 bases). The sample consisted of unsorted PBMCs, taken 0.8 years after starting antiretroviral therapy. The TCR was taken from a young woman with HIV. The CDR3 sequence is CAIRAGRTGELFF. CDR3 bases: TGTGCCATCAGAGCAGGGAGGACCGGGGAGCTGTTTTTT.